Listed below are T cell receptor beta chains from one sample, sequenced in a study of blood T cell repertoires in COVID-19. Profiling relied on immunoSEQ multiplex PCR, and the TCRdb table lists in-frame clones only, not all of them. This table has 200,000 to 300,000 clones, roughly four fifths appearing once. Source material: peripheral blood. The source of these receptors is a woman between 70 and 85 years old with acute or convalescent COVID-19. CDR3s include the opening cysteine and the closing phenylalanine or tryptophan. D genes are given only for firm matches. Clone size is shown for a subset of rows, as once, few, many or a class of expanded clone.

v_call: TRBV4-1
d_call: .
j_call: TRBJ1-1
clone_size: .
cdr3_aa: CASSQEIRVRTEAFF
cdr3_nt: TGCGCCAGCAGCCAAGAAATTCGGGTGCGCACTGAAGCTTTCTTT

v_call: TRBV6-5
d_call: .
j_call: TRBJ1-3
clone_size: .
cdr3_aa: CASSYRQSSGNTIYF
cdr3_nt: TGTGCCAGCAGTTACCGACAGTCCTCTGGAAACACCATATATTTT

v_call: TRBV18
d_call: TRBD1
j_call: TRBJ1-1
clone_size: .
cdr3_aa: CASSQGQPEAFF
cdr3_nt: TGTGCCAGCTCACAGGGACAGCCTGAAGCTTTCTTT

v_call: TRBV7-2
d_call: TRBD1
j_call: TRBJ1-2
clone_size: few
cdr3_aa: CASSLATGGLGYTF
cdr3_nt: TGTGCCAGCAGCTTAGCGACAGGGGGTTTGGGCTACACCTTC

v_call: TRBV28
d_call: .
j_call: TRBJ1-2
clone_size: once
cdr3_aa: CASSLSPVAAYGYTF
cdr3_nt: TGTGCCAGCAGTTTAAGCCCGGTGGCGGCCTATGGCTACACCTTC

v_call: TRBV4-1
d_call: .
j_call: TRBJ1-2
clone_size: .
cdr3_aa: CASSQVGRVRANYGYTF
cdr3_nt: TGCGCCAGCAGCCAAGTAGGGAGGGTTCGAGCTAACTATGGCTACACCTTC

v_call: TRBV5-3
d_call: .
j_call: TRBJ1-2
clone_size: .
cdr3_aa: CARSFPQRDNYGYTF
cdr3_nt: TGTGCCAGAAGCTTTCCGCAGAGGGATAACTATGGCTACACCTTC

v_call: TRBV7-2
d_call: .
j_call: TRBJ2-5
clone_size: .
cdr3_aa: CASSYRGGQETQYF
cdr3_nt: TGTGCCAGCAGCTATAGGGGAGGCCAAGAGACCCAGTACTTC

v_call: TRBV4-2
d_call: .
j_call: TRBJ2-7
clone_size: once
cdr3_aa: CASSQGPAYEQYF
cdr3_nt: TGTGCCAGCAGCCAAGGGCCAGCCTACGAGCAGTACTTC

v_call: TRBV18
d_call: TRBD1
j_call: TRBJ2-1
clone_size: .
cdr3_aa: CASSSQTGGRWNEQFF
cdr3_nt: TGTGCCAGCTCCTCTCAAACAGGGGGCAGGTGGAATGAGCAGTTCTTC

v_call: TRBV4-2
d_call: .
j_call: TRBJ2-5
clone_size: few
cdr3_aa: CASSQDSLARETQYF
cdr3_nt: TGTGCCAGCAGCCAAGATTCGCTAGCGAGGGAGACCCAGTACTTC

v_call: TRBV10-2
d_call: TRBD2
j_call: TRBJ2-5
clone_size: once
cdr3_aa: CASSLAGTQETQYF
cdr3_nt: TGCGCCAGCAGTCTAGCGGGGACCCAAGAGACCCAGTACTTC

v_call: TRBV19
d_call: .
j_call: TRBJ1-5
clone_size: .
cdr3_aa: CASRGREGNQPQHF
cdr3_nt: TGTGCCAGTAGGGGACGGGAGGGGAATCAGCCCCAGCATTTT

v_call: TRBV6-5
d_call: .
j_call: TRBJ2-5
clone_size: .
cdr3_aa: CASSPRPTGETQYF
cdr3_nt: TGTGCCAGCAGTCCCCGGCCCACGGGGGAGACCCAGTACTTC

v_call: TRBV19
d_call: .
j_call: TRBJ1-5
clone_size: .
cdr3_aa: CASSSGLVGRGNQPQHF
cdr3_nt: TGTGCCAGTAGTAGCGGGCTTGTGGGTAGGGGCAATCAGCCCCAGCATTTT

v_call: TRBV5-1
d_call: TRBD1
j_call: TRBJ1-2
clone_size: once
cdr3_aa: CASSPGQGGGLRGYTF
cdr3_nt: TGCGCCAGCAGCCCCGGACAGGGGGGAGGATTACGAGGCTACACCTTC

v_call: TRBV5-1
d_call: TRBD1
j_call: TRBJ2-5
clone_size: .
cdr3_aa: CASSLYRGKQETQYF
cdr3_nt: TGCGCCAGCAGCCTGTACAGGGGGAAGCAAGAGACCCAGTACTTC

v_call: TRBV6-5
d_call: .
j_call: TRBJ1-1
clone_size: .
cdr3_aa: CASSSPGGIRSEAFF
cdr3_nt: TGTGCCAGCAGTTCACCCGGGGGGATAAGAAGTGAAGCTTTCTTT

v_call: TRBV19
d_call: .
j_call: TRBJ2-2
clone_size: .
cdr3_aa: CASSIGASAGELFF
cdr3_nt: TGTGCCAGTAGTATAGGTGCTAGCGCCGGGGAGCTGTTTTTT

v_call: TRBV4-2
d_call: TRBD2
j_call: TRBJ2-1
clone_size: .
cdr3_aa: CASSQEKVAGGNGEQFF
cdr3_nt: TGTGCCAGCAGCCAAGAAAAGGTGGCGGGGGGGAACGGTGAGCAGTTCTTC

v_call: TRBV5-1
d_call: TRBD1
j_call: TRBJ1-2
clone_size: .
cdr3_aa: CASSLPDRRSGYTF
cdr3_nt: TGCGCCAGCAGCTTGCCGGACAGGAGGTCCGGCTACACCTTC

v_call: TRBV7-2
d_call: .
j_call: TRBJ1-1
clone_size: .
cdr3_aa: CASSFRRGIEAFF
cdr3_nt: TGTGCCAGCAGCTTCCGTCGGGGGATTGAAGCTTTCTTT

v_call: TRBV29-1
d_call: .
j_call: TRBJ2-3
clone_size: .
cdr3_aa: CSVVWSGMTKTDTQYF
cdr3_nt: TGCAGCGTTGTATGGTCAGGTATGACTAAGACAGATACGCAGTATTTT

v_call: TRBV7-9
d_call: .
j_call: TRBJ1-4
clone_size: few
cdr3_aa: CASRPGVTNEKLFF
cdr3_nt: TGTGCCAGCAGACCAGGGGTGACTAATGAAAAACTGTTTTTT

v_call: TRBV29-1
d_call: .
j_call: TRBJ1-4
clone_size: .
cdr3_aa: CSVPGTADEKLFF
cdr3_nt: TGCAGCGTTCCCGGGACTGCTGATGAAAAACTGTTTTTT

v_call: TRBV28
d_call: TRBD1
j_call: TRBJ1-1
clone_size: few
cdr3_aa: CASSSSAAGGTEAFF
cdr3_nt: TGTGCCAGCAGTTCGTCGGCCGCAGGGGGCACTGAAGCTTTCTTT

v_call: TRBV5-1
d_call: .
j_call: TRBJ2-3
clone_size: .
cdr3_aa: CASSLEGAITQYF
cdr3_nt: TGCGCCAGCAGCTTGGAAGGGGCAATTACGCAGTATTTT

v_call: TRBV7-7
d_call: .
j_call: TRBJ2-1
clone_size: .
cdr3_aa: CASSPNRVGEQFF
cdr3_nt: TGTGCTAGCAGCCCAAACAGGGTAGGGGAGCAGTTCTTC

v_call: TRBV6-6
d_call: .
j_call: TRBJ2-7
clone_size: .
cdr3_aa: CASSPRNSKPGTNPYEQYF
cdr3_nt: TGTGCCAGCAGTCCTAGAAATAGCAAACCCGGGACAAATCCCTACGAGCAGTACTTC

v_call: TRBV5-1
d_call: TRBD1
j_call: TRBJ2-3
clone_size: .
cdr3_aa: CASSRDRGMTDTQYF
cdr3_nt: TGCGCCAGCAGCCGGGACAGGGGGATGACAGATACGCAGTATTTT

v_call: TRBV19
d_call: .
j_call: TRBJ1-1
clone_size: .
cdr3_aa: CASSAQARNTEAFF
cdr3_nt: TGTGCCAGTAGTGCACAGGCAAGGAACACTGAAGCTTTCTTT

v_call: TRBV3-1/TRBV3-2
d_call: .
j_call: TRBJ2-7
clone_size: .
cdr3_aa: CASSQGSTGYEQYF
cdr3_nt: TGTGCCAGCAGCCAAGGTAGTACGGGCTACGAGCAGTACTTC

v_call: TRBV6-5
d_call: .
j_call: TRBJ1-5
clone_size: once
cdr3_aa: CASSQWGRGQPQHF
cdr3_nt: TGTGCCAGCAGCCAATGGGGGAGGGGTCAGCCCCAGCATTTT

v_call: TRBV4-3
d_call: .
j_call: TRBJ1-3
clone_size: .
cdr3_aa: CASSPQGSGNTIYF
cdr3_nt: TGCGCCAGCAGCCCCCAGGGTTCAGGAAACACCATATATTTT

v_call: TRBV4-2
d_call: TRBD1
j_call: TRBJ1-5
clone_size: .
cdr3_aa: CASSREPWTGQANQPQHF
cdr3_nt: TGTGCCAGCAGCCGAGAACCTTGGACAGGGCAGGCCAATCAGCCCCAGCATTTT

v_call: TRBV11-2
d_call: .
j_call: TRBJ1-1
clone_size: .
cdr3_aa: CASSTLPDIMNTEAFF
cdr3_nt: TGTGCCAGCAGCACACTTCCCGACATAATGAACACTGAAGCTTTCTTT

v_call: TRBV19
d_call: .
j_call: TRBJ1-1
clone_size: .
cdr3_aa: CASSIRSGDRAEAFF
cdr3_nt: TGTGCCAGTAGTATAAGGTCAGGGGATAGGGCTGAAGCTTTCTTT

v_call: TRBV15
d_call: .
j_call: TRBJ1-4
clone_size: .
cdr3_aa: CATSSGSEKLFF
cdr3_nt: TGTGCCACCAGCAGCGGTTCTGAAAAACTGTTTTTT

v_call: TRBV29-1
d_call: .
j_call: TRBJ1-1
clone_size: .
cdr3_aa: CSGNRGNTEAFF
cdr3_nt: TGCAGCGGTAATCGGGGGAACACTGAAGCTTTCTTT

v_call: TRBV2
d_call: .
j_call: TRBJ1-2
clone_size: once
cdr3_aa: CASSGWRAYGYTF
cdr3_nt: TGTGCCAGCAGTGGGTGGAGGGCCTATGGCTACACCTTC

v_call: TRBV9
d_call: TRBD1
j_call: TRBJ2-7
clone_size: .
cdr3_aa: CASSSSGTGYEQYF
cdr3_nt: TGTGCCAGCAGCTCATCCGGGACAGGGTACGAGCAGTACTTC

v_call: TRBV21-1
d_call: .
j_call: TRBJ2-3
clone_size: .
cdr3_aa: CASSKAYQGTDTQYF
cdr3_nt: TGTGCCAGCAGCAAAGCATATCAGGGGACAGATACGCAGTATTTT

v_call: TRBV10-3
d_call: .
j_call: TRBJ1-5
clone_size: .
cdr3_aa: CAISDTTDSNQPQHF
cdr3_nt: TGTGCCATCAGTGACACGACAGATAGCAATCAGCCCCAGCATTTT

v_call: TRBV6-5
d_call: .
j_call: TRBJ1-5
clone_size: .
cdr3_aa: CASSPGLGSNQPQHF
cdr3_nt: TGTGCCAGCAGTCCAGGGCTGGGTAGCAATCAGCCCCAGCATTTT

v_call: TRBV5-5
d_call: TRBD1
j_call: TRBJ1-4
clone_size: .
cdr3_aa: CASSFNPGGAHEKLFF
cdr3_nt: TGTGCCAGCAGCTTTAACCCAGGGGGCGCGCATGAAAAACTGTTTTTT

v_call: TRBV3-1/TRBV3-2
d_call: TRBD1
j_call: TRBJ1-2
clone_size: .
cdr3_aa: CASSHRDRGWGGYTF
cdr3_nt: TGTGCCAGCAGCCACCGGGACAGGGGTTGGGGTGGCTACACCTTC

v_call: TRBV12-3/TRBV12-4
d_call: .
j_call: TRBJ1-1
clone_size: .
cdr3_aa: CASSLIGNTEAFF
cdr3_nt: TGTGCCAGCAGTTTAATCGGGAACACTGAAGCTTTCTTT

v_call: TRBV18
d_call: .
j_call: TRBJ1-5
clone_size: .
cdr3_aa: CASSPGRGNSNQPQHF
cdr3_nt: TGTGCCAGCTCACCAGGTAGGGGAAATAGCAATCAGCCCCAGCATTTT